Following are 18 T cell receptor beta chains from one sample sequenced in a study of cytomegalovirus exposure and HLA in healthy donors. PCR primers comprised 60 Vbeta and 13 Jbeta primers. Assay used: immunoSEQ multiplex PCR; TCRdb lists only in-frame clones, some missing. The sample yields 200,000 to 250,000 clones, about 89% seen once. The source material was PBMCs. Every receptor here comes from a woman under 30 in good health and CMV-seronegative.

The V and J genes are TRBV28 and TRBJ2-7; 8 bases are shared with TRBD1. V trimming: 5 bases; J trimming: 3 bases; junction bases outside the gene matches: 6. There are 14 residues in the CDR3. Germline V gives CDR1 MDHEN, CDR2 SYDVKM. CDR3 in amino acids: CASSQGQGSYEQYF. The CDR3, as DNA: TGTGCCAGCAGTCAAGGACAGGGAAGCTACGAGCAGTACTTC.

The rearrangement joins TRBV11-2 to TRBJ2-1; D unresolved. In germline, CDR1 is SGHAT, CDR2 FQNNGV. This CDR3 is 13 amino acids long. V lost 3 bases to trimming and J lost 4 bases, with 7 bases between them. This CDR3 reads CASSFGLYNEQFF. The CDR3 nucleotides read TGTGCCAGCAGCTTCGGGTTGTACAATGAGCAGTTCTTC.

This chain connects TRBV7-9 to TRBJ1-2; D may be TRBD1 (6 bases). The CDR3 is 13 amino acids. From germline, CDR1 is SEHNR and CDR2 FQNEAQ (reference sequence). Trimming took off 6 bases at V and 4 bases at J, with 12 bases between the two ends. The CDR3 sequence is CASSFRGPYGYTF. CDR3 nucleotides: TGTGCCAGCAGTTTCAGGGGTCCCTATGGCTACACCTTC.

J is TRBJ2-4 and V is TRBV19; 7 bases agree with TRBD1. The junction had 13 bases not matched to a gene; V was cut back by 5 bases and J by 0 bases. This CDR3 comprises 18 residues. Germline loops: CDR1 LNHDA, CDR2 SQIVND (reference sequence). In nucleotides, the CDR3 is TGTGCCAGTAGTCTCCGACGGACAGGAGAACTAGCCAAAAACATTCAGTACTTC. Encoded protein: CASSLRRTGELAKNIQYF. Looking up the rest from reference TRBV19 and TRBJ2-4 gives the full variable domain: DGGITQSPKYLFRKEGQNVTLSCEQNLNHDAMYWYRQDPGQGLRLIYYSQIVNDFQKGDIAEGYSVSREKKESFPLTVTSAQKNPTAFYLCASSLRRTGELAKNIQYFGAGTRLSVL.

This chain's CDR3 is CARGGWQYF. CDR3 DNA sequence: TGTGCCAGGGGAGGGTGGCAGTACTTC. The chain has TRBV7-9 and TRBJ2-7, with 7 bases lining up with TRBD2. V lost 9 bases, J lost 9 bases, and 2 bases stayed unmatched. The germline gives CDR1 SEHNR, CDR2 FQNEAQ (reference sequence). This CDR3 contains 9 residues.

The chain is built from TRBV6-1 and TRBJ1-1; D is ambiguous. Trimming took 5 bases from V and 1 from J, leaving 5 bases between them. Germline V lookup: CDR1 MNHNS, CDR2 SASEGT. CDR3 length equals 12 residues. The CDR3 nucleotides read TGTGCCAGCAGTCCTCGGAACACTGAAGCTTTCTTT. Translated, it gives CASSPRNTEAFF.

As for this clone: Mismatch with germline at one junction end may stem from a read error. This chain connects TRBV7-9 to TRBJ1-3; a possible D gene is TRBD1 (5 bases). The CDR3 is 14 residues long. Germline CDR1 SEHNR, CDR2 FQNEAQ (reference sequence). This CDR3 is CSSSFRAIGNTIYF. CDR3 sequence (DNA): TGTTCCAGCAGCTTCAGGGCCATAGGAAACACCATATATTTT. The variable domain in full, with the rest retrieved from reference TRBV7-9 and TRBJ1-3, is DTGVSQNPRHKITKRGQNVTFRCDPISEHNRLYWYRQTLGQGPEFLTYFQNEAQLEKSRLLSDRFSAERPKGSFSTLEIQRTEQGDSAMYLCSSSFRAIGNTIYFGEGSWLTVV.

This chain links TRBV19 with TRBJ2-3; D ambiguous. The CDR3 consists of 9 residues. The V gene lost 10 bases and the J gene lost 11 bases, with 10 bases spanning the gap. Germline-derived CDR1 and CDR2 are LNHDA and SQIVND (reference sequence). CDR3 in amino acids: CATPSRQYF. The CDR3 DNA follows: TGTGCCACCCCCAGTCGGCAGTATTTT.

The chain is built from TRBV5-1 and TRBJ2-2; D gene unclear. This CDR3 is built from 14 residues. Trimming left V 4 bases short and J 4 bases short, with 11 bases between. Germline assignment: CDR1 SGHRS and CDR2 YFSETQ. The CDR3 sequence is CASSQQKPTGELFF. The CDR3 DNA reads TGCGCCAGCAGCCAACAGAAACCCACCGGGGAGCTGTTTTTT.

V is TRBV5-1 and J is TRBJ2-1, with D unresolved. Trimming cost V 0 bases and J 6 bases, with 7 bases left between them. The CDR3 spans 13 residues. Germline V gene sequence: CDR1 SGHRS, CDR2 YFSETQ. CDR3 region: CASSLGPGNEQFF. DNA of the CDR3: TGCGCCAGCAGCTTGGGTCCGGGCAATGAGCAGTTCTTC.

V gene TRBV6-5 combines with J gene TRBJ1-3, with unresolved D. The CDR3 totals 11 residues. The germline V gene encodes CDR1 MNHEY and CDR2 SVGAGI. Trimming took off 10 bases at V and 4 bases at J, with 8 bases between the two ends. CDR3 in amino acids: CATESGNTIYF. The CDR3 DNA is TGTGCCACGGAGTCCGGAAACACCATATATTTT.

The chain employs TRBV7-3 and TRBJ2-3, with D possibly being TRBD1 (7 bases). The ends were cut back, 2 bases at V and 5 bases at J, with 20 bases in the middle. Germline V gene data show CDR1 as SGHTA and CDR2 as FQGTGA. CDR3 length: 17 residues. CDR3 coding DNA: TGTGCCAGCAGCTTATTCTCGGGCGCAGGGGGAGGAGATACGCAGTATTTT. It codes for CASSLFSGAGGGDTQYF.

This clone was counted once. The rearrangement links TRBV6-5 to TRBJ2-1; 10 positions agree with TRBD1. The J segment lost 7 bases and the V segment lost 8 bases, leaving 8 bases of the junction unmatched. The CDR3 totals 14 residues. Germline assignment: CDR1 MNHEY and CDR2 SVGAGI. This CDR3 is CASARDRGMNEQFF. Here the CDR3 DNA reads TGTGCCAGCGCACGGGACAGGGGTATGAATGAGCAGTTCTTC.

V usage is TRBV6-4 and J usage is TRBJ1-2; D may be TRBD1 (6 bases). V was trimmed by 7 bases and J by 5 bases, leaving 14 bases between them. Looked up from germline, CDR1 is MRHNA and CDR2 is SNTAGT. This CDR3 has 13 amino acids. The CDR3 protein is CASNPGAIYGYTF. The DNA of the CDR3 is TGTGCCAGCAATCCAGGGGCGATTTATGGCTACACCTTC.

The chain links TRBV30 to TRBJ2-3; 9 bases agree with TRBD2. The germline V gene has CDR1 GTSNPN and CDR2 SVGIG (reference sequence). With V trimmed by 1 base and J by 2 bases, 1 base remained unmatched. The CDR3 is made up of 14 amino acids. The CDR3 bases are TGTGCCTGGAGTGGGACTAGCGCCACAGATACGCAGTATTTT. Its translation: CAWSGTSATDTQYF. The full variable domain, its missing parts supplied by reference TRBV30 and TRBJ2-3, is SQTIHQWPATLVQPVGSPLSLECTVEGTSNPNLYWYRQAAGRGLQLLFYSVGIGQISSEVPQNLSASRPQDRQFILSSKKLLLSDSGFYLCAWSGTSATDTQYFGPGTRLTVL.

The CDR3 DNA follows: TGTGCCAGCAGCTTGGCCCAGCGGGCTAGCACAGATACGCAGTATTTT. Amino acids: CASSLAQRASTDTQYF. The chain combines TRBV5-4 with TRBJ2-3, with a weak D call TRBD2 (6 bases). Germline lookup yields CDR1 SGHNT and CDR2 YYREEE (reference sequence). The germline V and J ends were trimmed by 0 bases and 0 bases, with 11 bases remaining between them. The CDR3 covers 16 residues.

This clone was detected once. The CDR3 region is CASSGQGVAGELFF. The CDR3 coding sequence is TGTGCCAGCAGTGGACAGGGGGTTGCCGGGGAGCTGTTTTTT. This chain uses TRBV7-2 with TRBJ2-2; TRBD1 aligns across 10 bases. V dropped 6 bases and J dropped 6; count of bases not matched to a gene: 4. This CDR3 spans 14 amino acids. The germline CDR1 and CDR2 sequences are SGHTA and FQGNSA.

This clone was seen a handful of times. The chain employs TRBV25-1 and TRBJ1-2, with D possibly matching TRBD1 (5 bases). V was pared by 1 base and J by 4 bases, with 10 bases between. The CDR3 is 14 residues long. CDR1 and CDR2 (germline): MGHDK, SYGVNS. CDR3 region: CASSEWGDSYGYTF. The CDR3 coding sequence is TGTGCCAGCAGTGAATGGGGGGACTCCTATGGCTACACCTTC.